Below, 19 T cell receptor beta chains from the same sample are listed, as sequenced in a study of early T cells in non-severe SARS-CoV-2 infection. MiXCR was run by TCRdb on the 5' RACE reads, yielding one entry per CDR3 protein. The table has roughly 61,000 distinct CDR3 sequences, about 12% seen once. The sequencing used whole blood, collected at baseline. Source of these receptors: an adult who was a healthcare worker with PCR-confirmed SARS-CoV-2 infection or an uninfected control (not recorded which).

The rearrangement joins TRBV25-1 to TRBJ2-7; the match to TRBD2 covers 8 bases. J gave up 3 bases and V 8 bases, and 9 bases lay outside the gene matches. CDR1 MGHDK and CDR2 SYGVNS come from the germline V gene. The CDR3 loop spans 14 amino acids. CDR3 amino acids: CASGFSAGVYEQYF. DNA of the CDR3: TGTGCCAGCGGCTTTTCAGCGGGAGTCTACGAGCAGTACTTC.

This clonotype was observed a handful of times. The chain combines TRBV24-1 with TRBJ2-3; TRBD2 is a possible D gene (6 bases). The CDR3 loop spans 13 amino acids. The ends were cut back, 3 bases at V and 4 bases at J, with 7 bases in the middle. Germline V lookup: CDR1 KGHDR, CDR2 SFDVKD. CDR3 coding DNA: TGTGCCACCAGTGATCCGGGAGCAGATACGCAGTATTTT. Residues: CATSDPGADTQYF.

This clonotype occurred a few times. The rearrangement joins TRBV7-2 to TRBJ2-2; TRBD1 matches 11 bases. This CDR3 has 17 amino acids. V lost 2 bases to trimming and J lost 4 bases; unmatched junction nucleotides: 6. Germline V lookup: CDR1 SGHTA, CDR2 FQGNSA. The CDR3 protein is CASSLRGTGGFTGELFF. CDR3 in DNA: TGTGCCAGCAGCTTAAGGGGGACAGGGGGTTTCACCGGGGAGCTGTTTTTT.

This clonotype was detected a few times. The chain recombines TRBV18 with TRBJ2-2, with 14 bases fitting TRBD2. The V and J ends lost 2 bases and 1 base, in that order; junction bases with no gene match: 6. This CDR3 contains 19 residues. CDR1 is KGHSH and CDR2 is LQKENI in the germline V gene. This CDR3 reads CASSPKGLAGDWNTGELFF. The CDR3 coding sequence is TGTGCCAGCTCACCAAAGGGACTAGCGGGAGATTGGAACACCGGGGAGCTGTTTTTT.

This clonotype was observed many times. This sequence joins TRBV2 and TRBJ2-5; weak D call: TRBD1 (5 bases). The CDR3 sequence is 17 residues long. Germline CDR1 SNHLY, CDR2 FYNNEI. V lost 0 bases and J 5 bases, leaving 19 bases between the germline ends. The chain's CDR3 is CASSEALGAGNTETQYF. The CDR3 coding sequence is TGTGCCAGCAGTGAAGCGCTTGGGGCAGGGAATACGGAGACCCAGTACTTC.

This clonotype was recorded at least ten times. The V and J genes are TRBV6-1 and TRBJ2-3, with a weak D call TRBD1 (6 bases). CDR1 is MNHNS, CDR2 SASEGT, per germline. The germline V and J ends were trimmed by 2 bases and 4 bases, with 10 bases remaining between them. CDR3 length equals 14 residues. CDR3 bases: TGTGCCAGCAGTGAATACAGGGATCCAGATACGCAGTATTTT. Amino acid sequence: CASSEYRDPDTQYF.

This clonotype was seen only once. The chain carries TRBV5-4 and TRBJ2-1; 8 bases fit TRBD2. CDR3 size: 15 residues. V shed 0 bases and J 6 bases; nucleotides not matched to a gene: 5. Germline loops: CDR1 SGHNT, CDR2 YYREEE (reference sequence). This CDR3 is CASSLARAGANEQFF. CDR3 nucleotide sequence: TGTGCCAGCAGCTTGGCCAGAGCGGGGGCCAATGAGCAGTTCTTC.

This rearrangement joins TRBV5-1 to TRBJ1-1; tentatively, D is TRBD1 (5 bases). V was cut by 6 bases and J by 3 bases, with 6 bases left in between. CDR1 is SGHRS and CDR2 is YFSETQ in the germline V gene. This CDR3 region has 11 residues. CDR3 sequence reads: CASIQDTEAFF. Here the CDR3 DNA reads TGCGCCAGCATACAGGACACTGAAGCTTTCTTT.

Only one count was recorded for this clonotype. V gene TRBV20-1 combines with J gene TRBJ2-1; 10 bases align to TRBD2. Germline trimming cut 2 bases from V and 7 bases from J; bases unmatched to any gene: 5. The length of the CDR3 is 14 residues. Per the germline V gene, CDR1 is DFQATT and CDR2 is SNEGSKA (reference sequence). CDR3 DNA sequence: TGCAGTGCTAGACCAGCGGGAGGGAGGAATGAGCAGTTCTTC. As protein: CSARPAGGRNEQFF.

This rearrangement joins TRBV7-9 to TRBJ2-5; D is undetermined. V was cut by 2 bases and J by 2 bases, with 6 bases left in between. Germline CDR1 is SEHNR and CDR2 is FQNEAQ (reference sequence). This CDR3 spans 13 amino acids. CDR3 sequence reads: CASSLYAQETQYF. The DNA of the CDR3 is TGTGCCAGCAGCTTATACGCGCAAGAGACCCAGTACTTC.

The CDR3 DNA reads as TGTGCCAGTAGTATGGGACAGGGTTGGAGCGAGCAGTACTTC. As protein: CASSMGQGWSEQYF. J is TRBJ2-7 and V is TRBV19; 9 bases agree with TRBD1. CDR3 size: 14 residues. V lost 3 bases and J lost 6; bases outside the gene matches: 6. Germline CDR1 reads LNHDA; CDR2 reads SQIVND (reference sequence).

In this sample, this clonotype is large. The chain uses TRBV3-1 and TRBJ2-1; D is undetermined. The V end lost 1 base, the J end lost 5 bases, and 6 bases lay between the germline ends. Per the germline V gene, CDR1 is LGHDT and CDR2 is YNNKEL (reference sequence). This CDR3 spans 13 amino acids. The CDR3: CASSQANDNEQFF. CDR3 sequence (DNA): TGTGCCAGCAGCCAAGCCAACGACAATGAGCAGTTCTTC.

A single count supports this clonotype. The chain employs TRBV18 and TRBJ2-5; the match to TRBD1 covers 9 bases. The germline CDR1 and CDR2 sequences are KGHSH and LQKENI. V was clipped by 6 bases and J by 1 base; unmatched bases: 9. This CDR3 comprises 16 residues. The CDR3 loop is CASSLIGQGLQETQYF. The CDR3 DNA reads as TGTGCCAGCTCCCTCATAGGACAGGGGCTCCAAGAGACCCAGTACTTC.

This clonotype has only a few counts. This chain connects TRBV7-2 to TRBJ2-3, with a possible D match to TRBD2 (5 bases). V was shortened by 3 bases and J by 2 bases, with 12 bases between the two germline ends. The V gene's germline CDR1 is SGHTA and CDR2 FQGNSA. There are 15 residues in the CDR3. This CDR3 reads CASSFKLAATDTQYF. The DNA for the CDR3 is TGTGCCAGCAGCTTTAAGCTAGCAGCCACAGATACGCAGTATTTT.

This clonotype came up a few times. The J gene is TRBJ1-4, the V gene TRBV12-5; 8 bases are shared with TRBD1. The germline V gene encodes CDR1 LGHNT and CDR2 FRNRAP. V was clipped by 6 bases and J by 6 bases; unmatched bases: 6. CDR3 length equals 14 residues. CDR3 protein: CASGRQGIYEKLFF. CDR3 bases: TGTGCTAGTGGCAGACAGGGGATCTATGAAAAACTGTTTTTT.

This clonotype was observed a few times. The rearrangement joins TRBV7-2 to TRBJ1-5, with D maybe TRBD1 (5 bases). Germline V gives CDR1 SGHTA, CDR2 FQGNSA. The CDR3 is 16 residues long. Trimming cost V 3 bases and J 1 base, with 13 bases left between them. For the CDR3, the DNA is TGTGCCAGCAGCTTTTGGGGGATGGGGAGCAATCAGCCCCAGCATTTT. Protein: CASSFWGMGSNQPQHF. The entire variable domain, with the rest obtained from reference TRBV7-2 and TRBJ1-5, is as follows: GAGVSQSPSNKVTEKGKDVELRCDPISGHTALYWYRQSLGQGLEFLIYFQGNSAPDKSGLPSDRFSAERTGGSVSTLTIQRTQQEDSAVYLCASSFWGMGSNQPQHFGDGTRLSIL.

This rearrangement joins TRBV7-3 to TRBJ1-6; 7 nucleotides match TRBD1. Germline V gene lookup returns CDR1 SGHTA and CDR2 FQGTGA. After removal of 5 bases from V and 11 bases from J, the junction contained 12 bases not matched to a gene. The CDR3 consists of 15 residues. The CDR3 DNA sequence: TGTGCCAGCAGCCTGTCTTCAGGGGGTCTGGCACCCCTCCACTTT. It is translated as CASSLSSGGLAPLHF.

This clonotype was seen ten or more times. CDR3 amino acids: CSPFGYGYTF. As DNA, the CDR3 is TGCAGTCCCTTCGGCTATGGCTACACCTTC. The chain carries TRBV20-1 and TRBJ1-2; D unclear. CDR1 and CDR2 from the germline V gene are DFQATT and SNEGSKA (reference sequence). V lost 8 bases and J 4 bases, leaving 8 bases between the germline ends. This CDR3 is built from 10 residues.

This clonotype was seen a few times. The chain employs TRBV6-2 or TRBV6-3 and TRBJ2-1; possible D gene TRBD1, 6 bases. Trimming took 5 bases from V and 6 from J, leaving 17 bases between them. The CDR3 has 15 amino acids. Germline assignment: CDR1 MNHEY and CDR2 SVGEGT. CDR3 coding DNA: TGTGCCAGCAGTGGGACGAGACAGGAATTCAATGAGCAGTTCTTC. Its translation is CASSGTRQEFNEQFF.